The present entry profiles one T cell receptor (beta chain) with its context. Its target is unknown. The V gene's germline CDR1 is SGHTA and CDR2 FQGNSA. The CDR3 length is 16 residues. V dropped 6 bases and J dropped 0; count of bases not matched to a gene: 9. As the method for making TCR beta libraries, quantitative 5'-RACE with molecular barcodes was used. In TCRdb, the 5' RACE reads were re-called with MiXCR into one record per CDR3 protein. The table lists around 230,000 distinct CDR3 sequences, around 7.8% of them singletons, with nearly 7% in the top ten. These data come from a study of CD8 T cells in ankylosing spondylitis. Findings and limits, study-wide: Seemingly distinctive of ankylosing spondylitis blood was a TCR beta motif formed by eight highly homologous variants. Reported data indicate significant enrichment of disease-linked clones within matched ankylosing spondylitis synovial fluid. In reactive arthritis synovial fluid and blood, some motif variants had been reported before.

The genes are TRBV7-2 and TRBJ2-7; 9 bases line up with TRBD1. The sequence derives from a male donor with ankylosing spondylitis or in good health (not recorded which). Sequenced: blood, either unsorted or a sorted T cell fraction (not recorded which). CDR3 in DNA: TGTGCCAGCAGTCGGGGACAGGGATCGAGCTCCTACGAGCAGTACTTC. Residues: CASSRGQGSSSYEQYF.